This T cell receptor (beta chain) was documented in a study of blood T cells in healthy people across ages. Using a J-beta primer mix together with a sample-barcoded 5' primer, a second PCR was run for about 6 to 12 cycles. TCRdb reprocessed the 5' RACE reads via MiXCR and lists one record per CDR3 protein. Of approximately 810,000 distinct CDR3 sequences listed, less than 35% were seen once; the top ten hold roughly 17%. Germline assignment: CDR1 SQVTM and CDR2 ANQGSEA. The CDR3 has 13 residues. Trimming stripped 6 bases from V and 6 bases from J, with 15 bases between. This TCR was sampled from a woman of 80 years or more in good health. Sequenced sample: blood. The chain employs TRBV29-1 and TRBJ2-1, with unresolved D. The CDR3 reads CSVLLDPLNEQFF. As DNA, the CDR3 is TGCAGCGTCCTCCTAGACCCCCTCAATGAGCAGTTCTTC.